One sample yielded the 29 T cell receptor beta chains listed below, sequenced in a study of CD8+CD57+ T cells in acquired aplastic anemia. Selection for sequencing was limited to patients who had shown CD8+CD57+ cell expansion by flow cytometry. Profiles of TCR beta VDJ and CDR3 were generated from a genomic DNA template. One entry per CDR3 protein, called by TCRdb with MiXCR from the reads. Seen here are a few hundred thousand distinct CDR3 sequences, about a third observed once, and the top ten hold roughly 0.89%. Sequencing was done on a sample of sorted CD4+, CD8+, or CD8+CD57+ T cells (not recorded which) from PBMCs. The origin of the receptors is a human donor with aplastic anemia.

This clonotype was detected ten times or more. In DNA, the CDR3 is TGCAGCGTTCACAGGGTAGATCAGCCCCAGCATTTT. It encodes CSVHRVDQPQHF. V and J are TRBV29-1 and TRBJ1-5; TRBD1 might be the D (6 bases). The CDR3 is 12 residues long. Germline CDR1 is SQVTM and CDR2 is ANQGSEA. V lost 5 bases and J 5 bases, leaving 10 bases between the germline ends.

The CDR3 DNA is TGTGCCAGCAGCTTAGATGAGTTAGGGCGCTTCCGAGATACGCAGTATTTT. This translates into CASSLDELGRFRDTQYF. The chain has TRBV13 and TRBJ2-3; D call uncertain. V was shortened by 1 base and J by 5 bases, with 19 bases between the two germline ends. The CDR3 is 17 amino acids. The V gene's germline CDR1 is PRHDT and CDR2 FYEKMQ (reference sequence).

V and J are TRBV20-1 and TRBJ1-5; D is ambiguous. V was clipped by 3 bases and J by 3 bases, with 12 bases between them. The germline gives CDR1 DFQATT, CDR2 SNEGSKA (reference sequence). There are 14 residues in the CDR3. In DNA form, the CDR3 reads TGCAGTGCTAGGCCGTTCGGGATCAATCAGCCCCAGCATTTT. This encodes CSARPFGINQPQHF.

The chain has TRBV11-2 and TRBJ2-1, with 10 bases matching TRBD1. The CDR3 sequence is 13 residues long. Germline V CDR1 and CDR2: SGHAT, FQNNGV. V was clipped by 8 bases and J by 8 bases; unmatched bases: 6. In DNA form, the CDR3 reads TGTGCCAGCGGGTCGGACAGGGGGGATGAGCAGTTCTTC. Its translation is CASGSDRGDEQFF.

V is TRBV2 and J is TRBJ1-5; 7 bases agree with TRBD1. Germline loops: CDR1 SNHLY, CDR2 FYNNEI. This CDR3 has 13 amino acids. V shed 3 bases and J 6 bases; nucleotides not matched to a gene: 2. For the CDR3, the DNA is TGTGCCAGCAGTGACAGGGGGAGTCAGCCCCAGCATTTT. Amino acid sequence: CASSDRGSQPQHF.

This clonotype was counted only a few times. The rearrangement uses TRBV5-1 and TRBJ2-3, with TRBD1 identical over 8 bases. The CDR3 loop spans 16 amino acids. Germline V gene data show CDR1 as SGHRS and CDR2 as YFSETQ. Unmatched junction bases numbered 7, after V lost 0 bases and J lost 4 bases. The CDR3 DNA follows: TGCGCCAGCAGCTTGGCTTTTACAGGGGGGTCAGATACGCAGTATTTT. Its protein is CASSLAFTGGSDTQYF.

With respect to this clonotype: A much larger clone lies one base from this, so it may be a read error. V and J are TRBV2 and TRBJ1-4; TRBD1 matches 10 bases. Germline CDR1 and CDR2: SNHLY and FYNNEI. This CDR3 spans 14 amino acids. DNA for the CDR3: TGTCCCAGCAGTGAAGGACAGGGGGGTGAAAAACTGTTTTTT. Amino acids: CPSSEGQGGEKLFF.

Remarks on this clonotype: One end of the junction is discordant with germline, which a read error may explain. This chain uses TRBV4-3 with TRBJ1-1; 10 nucleotides agree with TRBD1. Germline values: CDR1 LGHNA, CDR2 YSLEER. The CDR3 contains 14 residues. This chain's CDR3 is CASSHGDRGREALF. For the CDR3, the DNA is TGCGCCAGCAGCCATGGTGACAGGGGGCGAGAAGCTCTCTTT.

The genes are TRBV7-2 and TRBJ2-7; TRBD2 agrees at 9 bases. The CDR3 contains 14 residues. After removal of 3 bases from V and 5 bases from J, the junction contained 5 bases not matched to a gene. Germline V lookup: CDR1 SGHTA, CDR2 FQGNSA. The CDR3 is CASSLVASGDEQYF. The CDR3 nucleotides are TGTGCCAGCAGCTTGGTAGCTAGCGGGGACGAGCAGTACTTC.

This clonotype has more than one count but fewer than ten. The chain joins TRBV4-2 to TRBJ1-2; D gene uncertain. This CDR3 region has 16 residues. Germline V lookup: CDR1 LGHNA, CDR2 YNFKEQ. V lost 4 bases to trimming and J lost 4 bases, with 19 bases between them. The CDR3 bases are TGTGCCAGCAGCCGTCCCGCCCAGCGGTCCTCCTATGGCTACACCTTC. Translation gives CASSRPAQRSSYGYTF.

This clonotype was found many times. The chain has TRBV7-8 and TRBJ1-1; D remains unclear. The CDR3 totals 11 residues. The germline V and J ends were trimmed by 5 bases and 11 bases, with 12 bases remaining between them. Germline V CDR1 and CDR2: SGHVS, FQNEAQ. The CDR3 DNA follows: TGTGCCAGCAGCGAACAGACGGAGGCTTTCTTT. Translated, it gives CASSEQTEAFF. Drawing the rest from reference TRBV7-8 and TRBJ1-1, the complete variable domain is GAGVSQSPRYKVAKRGQDVALRCDPISGHVSLFWYQQALGQGPEFLTYFQNEAQLDKSGLPSDRFFAERPEGSVSTLKIQRTQQEDSAVYLCASSEQTEAFFGQGTRLTVV.

V and J are TRBV20-1 and TRBJ1-3; 8 bases are shared with TRBD1. Germline CDR1 DFQATT, CDR2 SNEGSKA (reference sequence). This CDR3 comprises 15 residues. Trimming removed 5 bases from V and 4 bases from J; junction bases left unmatched: 10. CDR3: CSALTADRGGNTIYF. In nucleotides, the CDR3 is TGCAGTGCTCTAACCGCCGACAGGGGAGGAAACACCATATATTTT.

V is TRBV11-1 and J is TRBJ1-1; TRBD1 agrees at 9 bases. CDR1 SGHAT and CDR2 FQDESV come from the germline V gene (reference sequence). The length of the CDR3 is 13 residues. Unmatched junction bases numbered 6, after V lost 5 bases and J lost 8 bases. CDR3 amino acids: CASSTGDRDEAFF. In DNA form, the CDR3 reads TGTGCCAGCAGCACCGGGGACAGGGACGAAGCTTTCTTT.

This chain connects TRBV7-2 to TRBJ1-3, with a tentative D call TRBD1 (5 bases). Germline CDR1 reads SGHTA; CDR2 reads FQGNSA. The CDR3 totals 13 residues. V gave up 5 bases and J gave up 7 bases, with 12 bases separating them. DNA of the CDR3: TGTGCCAGCAGCGGGGGGACGGAGAACACCATATATTTT. It yields the protein CASSGGTENTIYF.

This clonotype has only one observation. CDR3 in DNA: TGTGCCAGCAGTCGGGAGCCCTCCTACGAGCAGTACTTC. It codes for CASSREPSYEQYF. The chain has TRBV12-3 or TRBV12-4 and TRBJ2-7, with D possibly being TRBD2 (6 bases). CDR3 length: 13 amino acids. V gave up 5 bases and J gave up 0 bases, with 8 bases separating them.

This clonotype was counted between two and nine times. The chain links TRBV27 to TRBJ1-2, with 9 bases lining up with TRBD1. The CDR3 totals 16 residues. After removal of 5 bases from V and 4 bases from J, the junction contained 11 bases not matched to a gene. Germline V gene sequence: CDR1 MNHEY, CDR2 SMNVEV (reference sequence). The CDR3 loop is CASSLEGQGVPYGYTF. The CDR3 DNA follows: TGTGCCAGCAGTCTAGAGGGACAGGGAGTCCCCTATGGCTACACCTTC.

On this clonotype itself: A read error may explain this, as a much larger clone is one base away. The genes are TRBV7-2 and TRBJ2-7; 7 bases match TRBD1. Losses at the gene ends were 0 bases for V and 2 bases for J; bases not matched to a gene: 1. The CDR3 runs 14 residues. Germline values: CDR1 SGHTA, CDR2 FQGNSA. CDR3 region: CASSLATGTYEQYF. The CDR3 DNA sequence: TGTGCCAGCAGCTTAGCGACAGGGACCTACGAGCAGTACTTC. Filled out from reference TRBV7-2 and TRBJ2-7, the complete variable domain reads GAGVSQSPSNKVTEKGKDVELRCDPISGHTALYWYRQSLGQGLEFLIYFQGNSAPDKSGLPSDRFSAERTGGSVSTLTIQRTQQEDSAVYLCASSLATGTYEQYFGPGTRLTVT.

Ten or more counts support this clonotype. CDR3 region: CATSRDVGLGGDTEAFF. Written as DNA, the CDR3 is TGTGCCACCAGCAGAGACGTGGGCCTCGGGGGAGACACTGAAGCTTTCTTT. The chain joins TRBV15 to TRBJ1-1, with D perhaps matching TRBD1 (5 bases). The germline CDR1 and CDR2 sequences are LNHNV and YYDKDF (reference sequence). This CDR3 spans 17 amino acids. V lost 0 bases and J 3 bases, leaving 17 bases between the germline ends.

This chain links TRBV20-1 with TRBJ1-1, with 9 positions matching TRBD1. Germline CDR1 is DFQATT and CDR2 is SNEGSKA (reference sequence). J lost 4 bases, V lost 5 bases, and 8 bases had no gene match. The CDR3 consists of 14 residues. The CDR3: CSAGNRGRTTEAFF. CDR3 sequence (DNA): TGCAGTGCTGGTAACAGGGGGCGAACCACTGAAGCTTTCTTT.

A word on this clonotype: This may come from a read error, since a much larger clone is one base off. Because the CDR3 is missing its conserved closing phenylalanine or tryptophan, this is likely a read error. V is TRBV14 and J is TRBJ1-2; D might be TRBD1 (5 bases). V was trimmed by 3 bases and J by 2 bases, leaving 10 bases between them. CDR1 is SGHDN, CDR2 FVKESK, per germline. This CDR3 contains 14 residues. CDR3 sequence: CASSHRTGNYGYTL. As DNA, the CDR3 is TGTGCCAGCAGCCACAGAACAGGAAACTATGGCTACACCCTC.

Concerning this clonotype itself: Mismatch with germline at one junction end may stem from a read error. The V and J genes are TRBV9 and TRBJ1-3; D not resolved. This CDR3 is built from 15 residues. Germline CDR1 and CDR2: SGDLS and YYNGEE. For the CDR3, the DNA is TGTGCCAGCACCTCTACACGGGAAGTCGGAAACATCATATATTTT. It translates to CASTSTREVGNIIYF.

In the case of this clonotype: A much larger clone sits a single nucleotide away, making a read error possible. This chain uses TRBV20-1 with TRBJ1-1; D is undetermined. This CDR3 region has 14 residues. Germline loops: CDR1 DFQATT, CDR2 SNEGSKA (reference sequence). The CDR3 DNA follows: TGCAGTGCTAGTTCTGCAGTGAGTGGCACTGGAGCTTTCTTT. It codes for CSASSAVSGTGAFF.

Many counts were recorded for this clonotype. V and J are TRBV2 and TRBJ2-2, with D possibly being TRBD1 (5 bases). The CDR3 length is 12 residues. Looked up from germline, CDR1 is SNHLY and CDR2 is FYNNEI. The germline V and J ends were trimmed by 8 bases and 9 bases, with 13 bases remaining between them. CDR3 region: CASGEGVWELFF. DNA for the CDR3: TGTGCCAGCGGCGAAGGGGTGTGGGAGCTGTTTTTT.

This CDR3 reads CATSREKGVGQPQHF. The CDR3 DNA reads as TGTGCCACCAGCAGAGAGAAGGGGGTCGGGCAGCCCCAGCATTTT. This chain connects TRBV15 to TRBJ1-5, with D possibly matching TRBD1 (6 bases). The CDR3 loop spans 15 amino acids. V was clipped by 0 bases and J by 7 bases, with 13 bases between them. The germline V gene encodes CDR1 LNHNV and CDR2 YYDKDF (reference sequence).

This clonotype was observed many times. V is TRBV7-2 and J is TRBJ1-5, with D hard to call. The CDR3 runs to 13 residues. Trimming removed 4 bases at V and 4 bases at J, with 8 bases between. Germline V gives CDR1 SGHTA, CDR2 FQGNSA. Written as DNA, the CDR3 is TGTGCCAGCAGCTCGGACGCGAATCAGCCCCAGCATTTT. It specifies CASSSDANQPQHF.

This clonotype was picked up a small number of times. The rearrangement joins TRBV4-1 to TRBJ1-4; TRBD1 might be the D (6 bases). The CDR3 is made up of 14 amino acids. The germline gives CDR1 MGHRA, CDR2 YSYEKL. The V end was cut by 5 bases, the J end by 8 bases, with 15 bases between. CDR3 sequence: CASSWYDRSEKLFF. For the CDR3, the DNA is TGCGCCAGCAGCTGGTATGACAGGTCGGAAAAACTGTTTTTT.

The chain couples TRBV6-2 or TRBV6-3 to TRBJ1-1; no clear D gene. This CDR3 region has 14 residues. CDR1 is MNHEY, CDR2 SVGEGT, per germline. V shed 4 bases and J shed 4 bases, with 13 bases lying between them. The CDR3 protein is CASSFPFWGTEAFF. The DNA of the CDR3 is TGTGCCAGCAGTTTCCCATTTTGGGGCACTGAAGCTTTCTTT.

In DNA form, the CDR3 reads TGCGCCAGCAGCCGAATGGGGGGGACTGAAGCTTTCTTT. It encodes CASSRMGGTEAFF. This sequence joins TRBV5-1 and TRBJ1-1, with D possibly being TRBD1 (5 bases). The CDR3 has 13 residues. The germline V and J ends were trimmed by 4 bases and 5 bases, with 12 bases remaining between them. CDR1 SGHRS and CDR2 YFSETQ come from the germline V gene.

Note on this clonotype: Because it lacks the conserved phenylalanine or tryptophan at the end, this CDR3 is likely a read error. J is TRBJ1-2 and V is TRBV4-3; D perhaps matches TRBD1 (5 bases). Germline lookup yields CDR1 LGHNA and CDR2 YSLEER. V lost 1 base to trimming and J lost 6 bases, with 12 bases between them. CDR3 length: 14 amino acids. CDR3 nucleotide sequence: TGCGCCAGCAGCCAAGGCCCGGGGGTAGATGGCTACACCCTC. Translated, it gives CASSQGPGVDGYTL.